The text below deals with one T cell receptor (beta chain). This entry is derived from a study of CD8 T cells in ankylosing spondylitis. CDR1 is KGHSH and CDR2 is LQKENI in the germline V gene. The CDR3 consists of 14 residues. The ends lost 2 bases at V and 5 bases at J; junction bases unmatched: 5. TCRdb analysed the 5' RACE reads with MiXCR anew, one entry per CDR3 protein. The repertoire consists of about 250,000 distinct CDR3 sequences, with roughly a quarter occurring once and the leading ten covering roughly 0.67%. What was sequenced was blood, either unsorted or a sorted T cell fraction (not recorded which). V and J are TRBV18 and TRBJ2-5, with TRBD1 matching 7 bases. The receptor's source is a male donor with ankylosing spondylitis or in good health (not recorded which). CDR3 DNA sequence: TGTGCCAGCTCACCAACGCAGGGGGATGAGACCCAGTACTTC. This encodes CASSPTQGDETQYF.